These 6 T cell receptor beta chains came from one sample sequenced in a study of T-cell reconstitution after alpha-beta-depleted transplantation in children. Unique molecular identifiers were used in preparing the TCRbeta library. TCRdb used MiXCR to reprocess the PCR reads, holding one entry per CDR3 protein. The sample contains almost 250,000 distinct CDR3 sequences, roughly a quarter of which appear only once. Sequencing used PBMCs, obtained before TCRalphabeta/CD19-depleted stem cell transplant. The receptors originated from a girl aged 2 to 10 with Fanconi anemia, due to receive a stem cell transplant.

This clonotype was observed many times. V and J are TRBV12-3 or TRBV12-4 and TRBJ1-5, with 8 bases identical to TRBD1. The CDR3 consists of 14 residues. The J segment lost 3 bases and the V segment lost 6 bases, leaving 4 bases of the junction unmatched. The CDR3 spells CASSWTGNNQPQHF. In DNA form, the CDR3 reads TGTGCCAGCAGCTGGACAGGGAACAATCAGCCCCAGCATTTT.

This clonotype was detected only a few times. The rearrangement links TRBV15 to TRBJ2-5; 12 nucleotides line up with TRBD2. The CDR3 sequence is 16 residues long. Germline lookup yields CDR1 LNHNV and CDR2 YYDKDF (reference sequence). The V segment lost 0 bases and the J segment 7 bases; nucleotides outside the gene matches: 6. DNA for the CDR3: TGTGCCACCAGCAGAGAGCTAGCGGGAGGGCCTGGGACCCAGTACTTC. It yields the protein CATSRELAGGPGTQYF.

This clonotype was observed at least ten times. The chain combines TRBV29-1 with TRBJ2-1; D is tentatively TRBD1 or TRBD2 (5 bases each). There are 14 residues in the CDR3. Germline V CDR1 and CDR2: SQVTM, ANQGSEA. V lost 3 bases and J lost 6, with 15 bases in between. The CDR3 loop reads CSVDGGVGSNEQFF. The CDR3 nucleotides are TGCAGCGTTGATGGGGGAGTAGGTAGCAATGAGCAGTTCTTC.

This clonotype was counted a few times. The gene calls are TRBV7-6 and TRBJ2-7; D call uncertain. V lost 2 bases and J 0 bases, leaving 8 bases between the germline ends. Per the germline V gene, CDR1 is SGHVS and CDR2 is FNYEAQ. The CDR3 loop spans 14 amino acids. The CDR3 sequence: CASSLQVSSYEQYF. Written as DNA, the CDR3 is TGTGCCAGCAGCTTACAGGTTAGCTCCTACGAGCAGTACTTC.

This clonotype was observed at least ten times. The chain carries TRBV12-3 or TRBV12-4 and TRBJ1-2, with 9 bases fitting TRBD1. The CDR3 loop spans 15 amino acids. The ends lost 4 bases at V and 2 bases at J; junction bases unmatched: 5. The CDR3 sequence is CASSSWGQGNYGYTF. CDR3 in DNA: TGTGCCAGCAGTTCATGGGGACAGGGAAACTATGGCTACACCTTC.

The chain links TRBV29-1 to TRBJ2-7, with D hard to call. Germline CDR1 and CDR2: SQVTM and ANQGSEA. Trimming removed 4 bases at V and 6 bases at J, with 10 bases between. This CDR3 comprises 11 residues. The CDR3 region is CSVVPPREQYF. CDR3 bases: TGCAGCGTTGTGCCCCCCCGCGAGCAGTACTTC.